This record covers a single T cell receptor (beta chain). No antigen is known for it. This record comes from a study of cytomegalovirus exposure and HLA in healthy donors. Study as a whole: A later analysis reported the same platform for the 90 to 150 validation repertoires and the approximately 700 first-cohort repertoires. General study results and limits: The tendency of first-cohort TCR clusters to co-occur in the 90 to 150 validation repertoires emerged from a later analysis.

Method: immunoSEQ multiplex PCR; TCRdb's copy keeps in-frame clones and lacks some. The sample records 200,000 or so clones, around 90% being singletons. Germline V gene lookup returns CDR1 SGHTA and CDR2 FQGNSA. CDR3 length: 12 residues. The germline V and J ends were trimmed by 5 bases and 3 bases, with 5 bases remaining between them. Sequencing was done on a sample of PBMCs. The sequence was collected from a woman younger than 30 in good health and CMV-seronegative. The chain recombines TRBV7-2 with TRBJ1-5, with no clear D. The CDR3 sequence: CASSRDNQPQHF. The DNA of the CDR3 is TGTGCCAGCAGCCGAGACAATCAGCCCCAGCATTTT.